This T cell receptor (beta chain) was obtained from a study of Graves' ophthalmopathy and Graves' hyperthyroidism (dated by TCRdb to the late 2010s). Some background on the complete study: Peripheral blood was collected before any treatment was given, at the time of initial diagnosis. The study used signatures of the TCR beta repertoire to tell Graves' ophthalmopathy apart from Graves' hyperthyroidism and to predict which patients would progress to ophthalmopathy. In total, 120 to 150 blood samples were TCR-sequenced: fewer than 50 ophthalmopathy, around 75 hyperthyroidism and some 17 hyperthyroidism-to-ophthalmopathy patients. To explore V-J signatures that distinguish ophthalmopathy from hyperthyroidism, a discovery set of around 100 patients was enrolled, made up of under 50 with ophthalmopathy and around 57 with stable hyperthyroidism. An independent validation cohort was composed of 18 hyperthyroidism patients and around 16 patients who later progressed from hyperthyroidism to ophthalmopathy. In over five hyperthyroidism patients, the T-cell repertoires found in thyroid tissue were compared with those found in blood. Following sampling, methimazole starting at 30 mg daily was administered to hyperthyroidism patients, and high-dose intravenous methylprednisolone was administered to ophthalmopathy patients.

For repertoire sequencing, the TCR beta CDR3 regions were amplified from RNA transcripts. HTBI primers and the Qiagen OneStep RT-PCR kit were used in a first-round RT-PCR, which was followed by a second-round multiplex PCR, size selection and purification. The libraries underwent paired-end sequencing with 100 bp reads on an Illumina HiSeq2000. In the source study's methods: Reads were processed with SOAPnuke, discarding reads with adapters, uncalled bases, mean Phred below 15, or no exact constant-primer or identifier match. COPE v1.2.5 was used to merge the high-quality paired reads. Unique nucleotide sequences were defined as clonotypes and aligned to IMGT TRB V, D and J references using MiTCR v1.1. Analysis was restricted to V-J combinations with a frequency above 0.0001, which covered 99% to 99.2% of repertoires. A TCR clonal expansion and chaos score per V-J combination was defined as the ratio of F50 clonal expansion to chaos observed in the TCRdist matrix. Welch's t-statistics and random forest were used to reduce features to approximately 13 V-J combinations, which were fed into a naive Bayes classifier. The Morisita-Horn index was used to measure how similar the thyroid and blood repertoires were. TCRdb's own reprocessing of the public reads used fastp at Q25 and MiXCR and kept productive beta chains. Rows are unified per CDR3 protein, each entry keeping the most common DNA and genes. The V and J calls come from TCRdb's annotation, not from the publication. The sample data list roughly 700,000 distinct CDR3 sequences, and roughly 40% of these were observed just once. The ten largest clones capture less than 55% of the sample.

Ophthalmopathy patients were characterized by moderately to severely active disease, a Clinical Activity Score of at least 3, a NOSPECS grade of at least 4, and a disease duration under 3 months. Patients with other autoimmune diseases, uncontrolled infections, pregnancy or lactation were excluded. Diagnosis relied on clinical symptoms, serum thyroxine, TRAb, thyroid ultrasound and orbital computed tomography. Ficoll-Paque density gradient centrifugation was used to isolate PBMCs from 10 ml of fresh peripheral blood. Total RNA was extracted using Trizol reagent, and RNA quality was checked on an Agilent 2100 Bioanalyzer. General conclusions and limits of the study: The 13-signature model separated ophthalmopathy from stable hyperthyroidism with over 85% sensitivity and approximately 81% specificity in cross-validation, and 80%/75% in the test set. Most expanded thyroid clonotypes with frequency above 0.001 were also detected in blood, suggesting blood repertoires may reflect the thyroid immune response. No statistical method was used to set the sample size in advance, and the investigators knew which group each participant was assigned to. In validation, the model predicted ophthalmopathy progression with nearly 71% sensitivity and around 72% specificity; some 13 predicted patients were CT-confirmed with GO in a median of approximately 6.5 months.

The table lists this clonotype with many counts. Its antigen has not been determined. Per-base qualities were not stored, and no clone one base away is much larger. Reading the germline V gene gives CDR1 SGHVS and CDR2 FQNEAQ. V is shortened by 6 bases, J by 0 bases, and the region joining them spans 9 bases. The CDR3, cysteine through phenylalanine, is 14 amino acids long. The retained sequence is limited to the CDR3, 42 bases, with the frame set at the first base. Sequenced sample: peripheral blood. The rearranged segments are TRBV7-8 and TRBJ1-5; the D gene is perhaps TRBD1, on 6 matching bases. The TCR originated in an adult man with Graves' ophthalmopathy. This receptor carries the CDR3 CASSTGNSNQPQHF. DNA sequence: TGTGCCAGCAGTACAGGGAATAGCAATCAGCCCCAGCATTTT.